The entry below describes one TCR beta chain. Its antigen is not identified. The PCR employed 60 Vbeta primers together with 13 Jbeta primers. TCRdb keeps only in-frame clones here, not all; method: immunoSEQ multiplex PCR. The table has 120,000 or so clones, roughly 80% seen once. The V gene lost 1 base and the J gene lost 5 bases, with 14 bases spanning the gap. This CDR3 comprises 15 residues. Germline V gene lookup returns CDR1 SGHTA and CDR2 FQGNSA. The data were taken from a study of cytomegalovirus exposure and HLA in healthy donors. Overall study: A preliminary data release comprised 80 million to 95 million unique TCRs obtained from HLA-typed donors.

Study-level results: In a later analysis, V- and J-gene trimming of beta chains associated with a DCLRE1C missense variant, replicated independently. The majority of TCR sequences were rare, yet some public TCRs appeared in many donors. It was only CMV serostatus that was available as immune exposure information.

Sequences were obtained from PBMCs. The source is a woman in her forties in good health and CMV-seropositive. The chain is built from TRBV7-2 and TRBJ2-5; the D gene is possibly TRBD1 (6 bases). Here the CDR3 reads CASSLGTDRLETQYF. Written as DNA, the CDR3 is TGTGCCAGCAGCTTAGGGACCGACAGGCTGGAGACCCAGTACTTC. The entire variable domain, with the rest obtained from reference TRBV7-2 and TRBJ2-5, is as follows: GAGVSQSPSNKVTEKGKDVELRCDPISGHTALYWYRQSLGQGLEFLIYFQGNSAPDKSGLPSDRFSAERTGGSVSTLTIQRTQQEDSAVYLCASSLGTDRLETQYFGPGTRLLVL.